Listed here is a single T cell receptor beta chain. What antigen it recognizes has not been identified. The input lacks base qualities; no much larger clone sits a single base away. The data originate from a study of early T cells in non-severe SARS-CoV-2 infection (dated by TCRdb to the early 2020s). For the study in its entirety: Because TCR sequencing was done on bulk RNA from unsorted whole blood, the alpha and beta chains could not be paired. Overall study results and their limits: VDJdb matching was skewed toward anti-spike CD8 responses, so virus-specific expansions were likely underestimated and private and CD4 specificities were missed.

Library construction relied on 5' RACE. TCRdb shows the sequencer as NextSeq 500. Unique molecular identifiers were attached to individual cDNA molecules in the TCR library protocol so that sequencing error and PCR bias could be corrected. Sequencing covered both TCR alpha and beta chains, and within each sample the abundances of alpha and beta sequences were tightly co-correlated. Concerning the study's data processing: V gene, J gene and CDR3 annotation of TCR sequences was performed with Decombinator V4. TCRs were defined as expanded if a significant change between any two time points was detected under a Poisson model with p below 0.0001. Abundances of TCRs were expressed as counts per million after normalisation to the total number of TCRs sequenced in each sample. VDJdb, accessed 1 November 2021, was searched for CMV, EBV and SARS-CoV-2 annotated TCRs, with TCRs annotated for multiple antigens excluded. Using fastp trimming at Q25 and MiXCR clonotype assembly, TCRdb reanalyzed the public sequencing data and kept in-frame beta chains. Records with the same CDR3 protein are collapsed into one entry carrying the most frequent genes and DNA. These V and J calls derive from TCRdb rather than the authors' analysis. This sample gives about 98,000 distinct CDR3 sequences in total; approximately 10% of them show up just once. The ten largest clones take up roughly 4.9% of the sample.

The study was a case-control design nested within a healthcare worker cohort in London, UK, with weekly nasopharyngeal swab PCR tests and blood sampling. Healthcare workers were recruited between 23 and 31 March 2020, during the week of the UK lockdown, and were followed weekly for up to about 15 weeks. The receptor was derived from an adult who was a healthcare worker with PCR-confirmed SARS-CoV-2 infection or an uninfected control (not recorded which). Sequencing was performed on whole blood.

The nucleotide sequence is TGTGCCAGCAGCTACGGACAGGGGGCGGTCACCGGGGAGCTGTTTTTT. This codes for CASSYGQGAVTGELFF. The chain is assembled from TRBV11-2 and TRBJ2-2, with 11 junctional bases fitting TRBD1. Via the germline V gene, CDR1 is SGHAT and CDR2 FQNNGV. The CDR3, cysteine through phenylalanine, is 16 amino acids long. Of all the DNA, just the CDR3 is kept, 48 bases in frame from base 1. Unmatched junction bases come to 5, with V trimmed by 4 bases and J by 4 bases.